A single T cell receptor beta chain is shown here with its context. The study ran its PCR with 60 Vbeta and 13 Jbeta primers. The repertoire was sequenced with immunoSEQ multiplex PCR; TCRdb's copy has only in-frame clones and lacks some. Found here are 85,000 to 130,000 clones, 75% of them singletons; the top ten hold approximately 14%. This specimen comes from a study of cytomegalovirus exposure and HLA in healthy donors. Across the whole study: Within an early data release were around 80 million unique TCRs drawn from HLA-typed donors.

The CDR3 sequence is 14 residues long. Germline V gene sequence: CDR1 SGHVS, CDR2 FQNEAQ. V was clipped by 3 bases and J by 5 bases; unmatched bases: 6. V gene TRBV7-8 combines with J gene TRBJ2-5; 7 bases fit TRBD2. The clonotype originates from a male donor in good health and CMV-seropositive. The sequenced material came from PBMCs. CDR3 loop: CASSFPAGPETQYF. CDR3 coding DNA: TGTGCCAGCAGCTTTCCAGCGGGACCGGAGACCCAGTACTTC.